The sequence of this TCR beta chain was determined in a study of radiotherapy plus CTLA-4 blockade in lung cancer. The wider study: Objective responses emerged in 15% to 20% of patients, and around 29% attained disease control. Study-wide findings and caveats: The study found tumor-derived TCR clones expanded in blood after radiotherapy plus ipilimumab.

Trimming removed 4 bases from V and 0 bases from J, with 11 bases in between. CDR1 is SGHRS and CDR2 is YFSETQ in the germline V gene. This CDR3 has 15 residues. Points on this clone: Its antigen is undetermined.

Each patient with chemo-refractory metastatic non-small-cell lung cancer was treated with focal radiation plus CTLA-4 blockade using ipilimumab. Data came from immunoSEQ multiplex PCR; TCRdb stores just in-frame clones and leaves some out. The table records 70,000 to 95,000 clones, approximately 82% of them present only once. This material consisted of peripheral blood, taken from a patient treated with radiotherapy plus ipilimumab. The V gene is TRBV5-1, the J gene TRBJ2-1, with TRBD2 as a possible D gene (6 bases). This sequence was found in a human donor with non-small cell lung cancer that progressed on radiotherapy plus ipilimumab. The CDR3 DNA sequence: TGCGCCAGCAGCCAATTGGAGGGCTCCTACAATGAGCAGTTCTTC. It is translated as CASSQLEGSYNEQFF. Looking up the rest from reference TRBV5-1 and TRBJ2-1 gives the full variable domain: KAGVTQTPRYLIKTRGQQVTLSCSPISGHRSVSWYQQTPGQGLQFLFEYFSETQRNKGNFPGRFSGRQFSNSRSEMNVSTLELGDSALYLCASSQLEGSYNEQFFGPGTRLTVL.